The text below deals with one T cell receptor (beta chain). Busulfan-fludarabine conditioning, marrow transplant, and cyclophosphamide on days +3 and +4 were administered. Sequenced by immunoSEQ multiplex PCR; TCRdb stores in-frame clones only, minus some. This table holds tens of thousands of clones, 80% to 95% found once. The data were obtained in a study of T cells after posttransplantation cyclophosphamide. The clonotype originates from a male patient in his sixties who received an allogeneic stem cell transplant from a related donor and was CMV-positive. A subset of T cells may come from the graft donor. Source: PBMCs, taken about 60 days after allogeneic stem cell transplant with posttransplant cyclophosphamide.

CDR3 DNA: TGTGCCAGCAGTTCCGACTACTACAATGAGCAGTTCTTC. Amino acid sequence: CASSSDYYNEQFF. This chain uses TRBV5-4 with TRBJ2-1; TRBD2 is a possible D gene (5 bases). From germline, CDR1 is SGHNT and CDR2 YYREEE (reference sequence). V shed 5 bases and J shed 3 bases, with 9 bases lying between them. This CDR3 comprises 13 residues.